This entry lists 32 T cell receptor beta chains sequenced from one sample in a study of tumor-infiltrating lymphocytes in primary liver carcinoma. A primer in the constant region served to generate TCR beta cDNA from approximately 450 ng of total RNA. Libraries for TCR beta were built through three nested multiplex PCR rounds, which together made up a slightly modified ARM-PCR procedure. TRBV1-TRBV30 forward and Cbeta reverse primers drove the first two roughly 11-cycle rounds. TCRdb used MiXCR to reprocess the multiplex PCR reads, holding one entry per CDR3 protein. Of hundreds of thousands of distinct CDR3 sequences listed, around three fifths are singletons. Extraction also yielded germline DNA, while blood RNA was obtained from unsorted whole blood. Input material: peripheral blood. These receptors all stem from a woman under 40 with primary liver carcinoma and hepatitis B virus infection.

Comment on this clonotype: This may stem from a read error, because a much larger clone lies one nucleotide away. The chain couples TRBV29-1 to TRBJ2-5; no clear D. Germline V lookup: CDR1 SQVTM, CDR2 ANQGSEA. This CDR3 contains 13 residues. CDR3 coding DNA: TGCAGGGTTGATGGCCGGGCCCAAGAGACCCAGTACTTC. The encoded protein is CRVDGRAQETQYF.

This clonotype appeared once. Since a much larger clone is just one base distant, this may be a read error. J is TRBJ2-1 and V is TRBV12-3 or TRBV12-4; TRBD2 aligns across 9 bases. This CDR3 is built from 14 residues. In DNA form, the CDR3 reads TGTGTCAGCAGTTTAAGGCGGGAGGGGAGTGAGCAGTTCTTC. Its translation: CVSSLRREGSEQFF.

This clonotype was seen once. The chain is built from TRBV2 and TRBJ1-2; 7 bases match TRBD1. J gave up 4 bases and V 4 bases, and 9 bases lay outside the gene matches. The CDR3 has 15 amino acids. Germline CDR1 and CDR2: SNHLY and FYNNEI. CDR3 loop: CASSGGTVGGYGYTF. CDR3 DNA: TGTGCCAGCAGTGGCGGGACAGTTGGAGGCTATGGCTACACCTTC.

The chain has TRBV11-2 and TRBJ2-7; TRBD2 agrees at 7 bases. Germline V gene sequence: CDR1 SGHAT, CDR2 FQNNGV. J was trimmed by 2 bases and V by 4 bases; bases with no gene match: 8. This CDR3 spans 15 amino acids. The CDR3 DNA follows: TGTGCCAGCAGCTGGGGGGGGGGATCAACCTACGAGCAGTACTTC. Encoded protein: CASSWGGGSTYEQYF.

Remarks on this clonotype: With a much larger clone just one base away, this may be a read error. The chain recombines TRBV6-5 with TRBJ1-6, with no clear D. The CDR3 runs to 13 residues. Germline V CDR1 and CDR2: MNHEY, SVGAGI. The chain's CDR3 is CASSEGKGSPIHF. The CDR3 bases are TGTGCCAGCAGTGAGGGCAAGGGATCACCCATCCACTTT.

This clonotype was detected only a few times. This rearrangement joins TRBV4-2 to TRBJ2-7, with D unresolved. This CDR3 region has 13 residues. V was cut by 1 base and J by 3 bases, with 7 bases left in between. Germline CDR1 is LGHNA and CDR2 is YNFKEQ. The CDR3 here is CASSQGLNYEQYF. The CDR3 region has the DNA TGTGCCAGCAGCCAAGGACTGAACTACGAGCAGTACTTC.

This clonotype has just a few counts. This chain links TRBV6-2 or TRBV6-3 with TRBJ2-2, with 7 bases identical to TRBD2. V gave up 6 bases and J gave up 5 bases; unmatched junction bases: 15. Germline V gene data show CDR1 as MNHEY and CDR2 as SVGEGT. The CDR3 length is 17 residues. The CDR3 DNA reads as TGTGCCAGCAGACCAGTCGGCGGGAGTCGTTGGACCGGGGAGCTGTTTTTT. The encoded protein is CASRPVGGSRWTGELFF.

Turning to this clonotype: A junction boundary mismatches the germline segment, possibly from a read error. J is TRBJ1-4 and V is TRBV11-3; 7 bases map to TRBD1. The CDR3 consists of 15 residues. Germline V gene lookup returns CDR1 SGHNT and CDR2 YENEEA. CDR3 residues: CANSLPRGGSEKLFF. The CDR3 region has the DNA TGTGCCAACAGCCTCCCCAGGGGGGGCAGCGAAAAATTGTTTTTT.

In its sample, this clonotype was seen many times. As DNA, the CDR3 is TGTGCCAGCAGTTCCTATGGGGCCGTAAACTATGGCTACACCTTC. Amino acids: CASSSYGAVNYGYTF. The chain is built from TRBV6-5 and TRBJ1-2, with D tentatively TRBD1 (5 bases). Germline V lookup: CDR1 MNHEY, CDR2 SVGAGI. V lost 4 bases and J lost 2, with 14 bases in between. There are 15 residues in the CDR3.

The CDR3 is CASSWLEGLAARNEQFF. In DNA, the CDR3 is TGTGCCAGCAGTTGGCTCGAGGGACTAGCGGCCCGAAATGAGCAGTTCTTC. This sequence joins TRBV13 and TRBJ2-1; 11 nucleotides match TRBD2. This CDR3 region has 17 residues. V was clipped by 6 bases and J by 7 bases; unmatched bases: 14. Germline loops: CDR1 PRHDT, CDR2 FYEKMQ (reference sequence).

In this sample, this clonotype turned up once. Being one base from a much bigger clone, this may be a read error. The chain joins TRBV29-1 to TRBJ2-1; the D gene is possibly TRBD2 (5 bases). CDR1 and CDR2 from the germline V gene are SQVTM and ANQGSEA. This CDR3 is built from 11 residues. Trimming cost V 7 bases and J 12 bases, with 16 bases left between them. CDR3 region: CSAGGRYGQFF. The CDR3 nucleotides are TGCAGCGCAGGAGGAAGGTATGGGCAGTTCTTC.

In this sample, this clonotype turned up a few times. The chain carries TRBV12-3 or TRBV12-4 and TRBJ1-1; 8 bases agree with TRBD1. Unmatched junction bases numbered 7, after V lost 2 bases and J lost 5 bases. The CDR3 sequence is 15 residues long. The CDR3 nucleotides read TGTGCCAGCAGTTTAAATCAGGGGGCAAGGACTGAAGCTTTCTTT. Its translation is CASSLNQGARTEAFF.

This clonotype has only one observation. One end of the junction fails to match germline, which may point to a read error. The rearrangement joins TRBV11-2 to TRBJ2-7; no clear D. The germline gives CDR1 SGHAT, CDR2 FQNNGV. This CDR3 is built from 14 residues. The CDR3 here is CTSSLVLVGYEQYF. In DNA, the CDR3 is TGTACCAGCAGCTTAGTGCTAGTGGGGTACGAGCAGTACTTC.

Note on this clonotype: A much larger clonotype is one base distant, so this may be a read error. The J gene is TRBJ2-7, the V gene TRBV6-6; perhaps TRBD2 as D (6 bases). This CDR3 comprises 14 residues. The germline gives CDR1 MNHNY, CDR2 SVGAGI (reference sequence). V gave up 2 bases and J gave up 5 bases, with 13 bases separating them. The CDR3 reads CASSYGGAVDEQYF. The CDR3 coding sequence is TGTGCCAGCAGTTACGGAGGGGCGGTGGACGAGCAGTACTTC.

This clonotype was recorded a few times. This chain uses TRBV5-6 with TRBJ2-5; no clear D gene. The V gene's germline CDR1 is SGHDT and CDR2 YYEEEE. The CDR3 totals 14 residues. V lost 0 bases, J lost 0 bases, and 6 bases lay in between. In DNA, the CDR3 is TGTGCCAGCAGCTTGGACGCGTACCAAGAGACCCAGTACTTC. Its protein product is CASSLDAYQETQYF.

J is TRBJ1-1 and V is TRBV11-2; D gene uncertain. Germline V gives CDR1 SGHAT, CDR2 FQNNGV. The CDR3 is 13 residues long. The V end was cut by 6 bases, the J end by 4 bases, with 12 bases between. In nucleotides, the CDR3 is TGTGCCAGCAGGGGTCAGAGAAGCACTGAAGCTTTCTTT. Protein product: CASRGQRSTEAFF.

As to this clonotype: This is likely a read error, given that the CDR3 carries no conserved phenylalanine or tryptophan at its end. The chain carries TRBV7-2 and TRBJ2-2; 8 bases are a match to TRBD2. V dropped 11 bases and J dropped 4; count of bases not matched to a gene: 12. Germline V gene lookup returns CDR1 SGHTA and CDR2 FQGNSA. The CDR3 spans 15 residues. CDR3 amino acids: CAPRGLAKLTGELFL. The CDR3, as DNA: TGTGCCCCCCGAGGACTAGCCAAGCTCACCGGGGAGCTGTTTCTT.

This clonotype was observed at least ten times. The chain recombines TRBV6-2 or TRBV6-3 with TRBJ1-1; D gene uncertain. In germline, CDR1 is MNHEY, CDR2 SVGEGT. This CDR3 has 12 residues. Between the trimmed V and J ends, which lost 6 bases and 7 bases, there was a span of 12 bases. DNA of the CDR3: TGTGCCAGCAGCCGCAGCGGATTTGAAGCTTTCTTT. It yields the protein CASSRSGFEAFF.

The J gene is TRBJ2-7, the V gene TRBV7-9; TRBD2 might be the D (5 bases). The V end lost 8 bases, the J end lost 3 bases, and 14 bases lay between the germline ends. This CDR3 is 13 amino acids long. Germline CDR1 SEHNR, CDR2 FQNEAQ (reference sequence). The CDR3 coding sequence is TGTGCCAGCCGGTCTAGGGAGAGCTACGAGCAGTACTTC. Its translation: CASRSRESYEQYF.

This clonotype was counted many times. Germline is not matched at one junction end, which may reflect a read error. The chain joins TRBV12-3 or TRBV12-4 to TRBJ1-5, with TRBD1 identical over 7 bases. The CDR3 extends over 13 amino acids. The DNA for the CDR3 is TGCCCAGGAGAGGGGGCGACGGACCAGCCCCAGCATTTT. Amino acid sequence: CPGEGATDQPQHF.

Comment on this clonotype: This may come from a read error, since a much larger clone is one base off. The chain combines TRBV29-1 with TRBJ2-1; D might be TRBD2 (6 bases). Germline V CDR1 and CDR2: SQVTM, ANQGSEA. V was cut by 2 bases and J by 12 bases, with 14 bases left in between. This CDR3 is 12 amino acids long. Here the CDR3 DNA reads TGCAGCGTTGAACGGGGGTGGGATGGGCAGTTCTTC. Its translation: CSVERGWDGQFF.

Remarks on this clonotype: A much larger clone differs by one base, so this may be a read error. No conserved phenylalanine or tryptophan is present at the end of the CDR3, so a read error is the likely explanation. This CDR3 is CASSSRTGRLYEQYL. The DNA of the CDR3 is TGTGCCAGCAGCTCAAGGACGGGGAGACTCTACGAGCAGTACTTA. V is TRBV5-5 and J is TRBJ2-7; possible D gene TRBD2, 5 bases. V lost 3 bases, J lost 3 bases, and 16 bases lay in between. Per the germline V gene, CDR1 is SGHKS and CDR2 is YYEKEE (reference sequence). The CDR3 consists of 15 residues.

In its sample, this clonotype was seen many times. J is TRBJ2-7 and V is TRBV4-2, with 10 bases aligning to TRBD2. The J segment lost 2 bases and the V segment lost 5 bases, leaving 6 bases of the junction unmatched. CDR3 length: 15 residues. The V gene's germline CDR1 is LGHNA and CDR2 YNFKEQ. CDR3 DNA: TGTGCCAGCAGCGGTCGACTAGCGGGTCCCTACGAGCAGTACTTC. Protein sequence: CASSGRLAGPYEQYF.

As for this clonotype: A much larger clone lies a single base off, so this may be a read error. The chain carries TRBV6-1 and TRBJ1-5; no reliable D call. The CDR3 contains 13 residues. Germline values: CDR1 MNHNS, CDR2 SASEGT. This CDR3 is CASTEARVRPQHF. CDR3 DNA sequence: TGTGCCAGCACTGAAGCGCGGGTGCGGCCCCAGCATTTT.

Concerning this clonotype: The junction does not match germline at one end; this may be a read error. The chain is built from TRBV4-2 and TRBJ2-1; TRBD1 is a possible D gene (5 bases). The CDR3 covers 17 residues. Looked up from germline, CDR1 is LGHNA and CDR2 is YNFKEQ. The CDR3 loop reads CASIQVGVPPSERRQFF. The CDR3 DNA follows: TGTGCCAGCATCCAAGTAGGGGTGCCCCCATCCGAGAGAAGGCAGTTCTTC.

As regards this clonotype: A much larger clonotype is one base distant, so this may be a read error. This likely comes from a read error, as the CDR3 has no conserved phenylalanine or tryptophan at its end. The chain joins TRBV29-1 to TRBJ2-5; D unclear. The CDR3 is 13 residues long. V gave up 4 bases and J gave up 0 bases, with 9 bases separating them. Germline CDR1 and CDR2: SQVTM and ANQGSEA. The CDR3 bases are TGCAGCGTTGCCGGGCAGTACCAAGAGACCCAGTACCTC. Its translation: CSVAGQYQETQYL.

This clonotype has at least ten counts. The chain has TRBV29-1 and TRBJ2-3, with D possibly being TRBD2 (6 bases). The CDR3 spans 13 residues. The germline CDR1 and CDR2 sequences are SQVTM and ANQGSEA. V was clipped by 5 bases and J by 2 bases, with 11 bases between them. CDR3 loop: CSVSTSTTDTQYF. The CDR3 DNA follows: TGCAGCGTTTCAACTAGCACCACAGATACGCAGTATTTT.

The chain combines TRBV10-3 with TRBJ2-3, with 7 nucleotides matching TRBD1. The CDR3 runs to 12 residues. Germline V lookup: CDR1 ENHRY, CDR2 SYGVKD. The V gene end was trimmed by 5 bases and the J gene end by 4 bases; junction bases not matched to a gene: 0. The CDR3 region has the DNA TGTGCCATCAGTACAGGGGCAGATACGCAGTATTTT. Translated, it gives CAISTGADTQYF.

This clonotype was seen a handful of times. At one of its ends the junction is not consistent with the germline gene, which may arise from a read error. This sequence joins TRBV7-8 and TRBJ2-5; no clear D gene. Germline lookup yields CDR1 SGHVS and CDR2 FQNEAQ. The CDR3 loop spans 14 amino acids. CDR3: CASSFLAGLETQYF. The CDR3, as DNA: TGTGCTAGCAGCTTCTTAGCCGGGCTGGAGACCCAGTACTTC.

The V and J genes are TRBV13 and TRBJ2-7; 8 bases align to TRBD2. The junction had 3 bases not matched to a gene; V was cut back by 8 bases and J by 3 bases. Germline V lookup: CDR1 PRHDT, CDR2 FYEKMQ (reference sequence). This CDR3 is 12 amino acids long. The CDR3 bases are TGTGCCAGCGCAGCGGGGGACTACGAGCAGTACTTC. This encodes CASAAGDYEQYF.

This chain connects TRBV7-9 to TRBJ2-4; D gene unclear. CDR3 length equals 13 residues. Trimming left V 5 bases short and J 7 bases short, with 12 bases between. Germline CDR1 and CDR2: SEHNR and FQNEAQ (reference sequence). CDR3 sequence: CASSVTGRNIQYF. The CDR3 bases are TGTGCCAGCAGCGTAACCGGGCGGAACATTCAGTACTTC. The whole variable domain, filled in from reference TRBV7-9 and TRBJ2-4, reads DTGVSQNPRHKITKRGQNVTFRCDPISEHNRLYWYRQTLGQGPEFLTYFQNEAQLEKSRLLSDRFSAERPKGSFSTLEIQRTEQGDSAMYLCASSVTGRNIQYFGAGTRLSVL.

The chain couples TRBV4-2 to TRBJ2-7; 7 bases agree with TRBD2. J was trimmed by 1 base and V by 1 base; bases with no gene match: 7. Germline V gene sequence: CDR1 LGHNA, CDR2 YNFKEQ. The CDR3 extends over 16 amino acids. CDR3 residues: CASSQGLADQSYEQYV. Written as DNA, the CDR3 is TGTGCCAGCAGCCAAGGTCTAGCGGACCAGTCCTACGAGCAGTACGTC.